This is a list of T cell receptor beta chains from one sample in a study of blood T cell repertoires in COVID-19. Clones were read by immunoSEQ multiplex PCR, and TCRdb kept only the in-frame ones, dropping some. The sample has 210,000 or so clones; about 90% are singletons. The sample was peripheral blood. These receptors were obtained from a man aged 25 to 40 with acute or convalescent COVID-19. Both conserved end residues are part of each CDR3. The D gene is left open where the match is weak. For some rows the clone size is stated as once, few or many, or as a class when expanded; others skip it.

abundance: once
v_gene: TRBV18
d_gene: TRBD1
j_gene: TRBJ1-5
len: 15
CDR3nt: TGTGCCAGCTCAGTGGGACAGGTCGGTTATCAGCCCCAGCATTTT
CDR3aa: CASSVGQVGYQPQHF

abundance: .
v_gene: TRBV2
d_gene: .
j_gene: TRBJ2-2
len: 16
CDR3nt: TGTGCCAGCAGTCCACCGGGACACTTGAACACCGGGGAGCTGTTTTTT
CDR3aa: CASSPPGHLNTGELFF

abundance: .
v_gene: TRBV14
d_gene: .
j_gene: TRBJ2-7
len: 16
CDR3nt: TGTGCCAGCAGCTCCTCGGGTAAAGAGTGGGGCCACGAGCAGTACTTC
CDR3aa: CASSSSGKEWGHEQYF

abundance: .
v_gene: TRBV28
d_gene: .
j_gene: TRBJ2-7
len: 16
CDR3nt: TGTGCCAGCAGTTGGGGAGGAGGGTACTCGGACTACGAGCAGTACTTC
CDR3aa: CASSWGGGYSDYEQYF

abundance: .
v_gene: TRBV14
d_gene: TRBD1
j_gene: TRBJ1-6
len: 13
CDR3nt: TGTGCCAGCACGGGACAGAGAAATTCACCCCTCCACTTT
CDR3aa: CASTGQRNSPLHF

abundance: once
v_gene: TRBV28
d_gene: TRBD1
j_gene: TRBJ1-2
len: 13
CDR3nt: TGTGCCAGCATATCGGACAGGGCCCGTGGCTACACCTTC
CDR3aa: CASISDRARGYTF

abundance: .
v_gene: TRBV28
d_gene: .
j_gene: TRBJ1-2
len: 13
CDR3nt: TGTGCCAGCACCACAACGAATCCTTATGGCTACACCTTC
CDR3aa: CASTTTNPYGYTF

abundance: .
v_gene: TRBV20-1
d_gene: .
j_gene: TRBJ2-7
len: 10
CDR3nt: TGCAGTGCTAGCCTCTACGAGCAGTACTTC
CDR3aa: CSASLYEQYF

abundance: .
v_gene: TRBV5-1
d_gene: TRBD1
j_gene: TRBJ2-7
len: 15
CDR3nt: TGCGCCAGCAGTGTAACGGACAGGATTAACTACGAGCAGTACTTC
CDR3aa: CASSVTDRINYEQYF

abundance: .
v_gene: TRBV5-1
d_gene: .
j_gene: TRBJ2-3
len: 16
CDR3nt: TGCGCCAGCAGCTTCGGCGGGGGCGGAGAGACAGATACGCAGTATTTT
CDR3aa: CASSFGGGGETDTQYF

abundance: .
v_gene: TRBV14
d_gene: .
j_gene: TRBJ1-2
len: 13
CDR3nt: TGTGCCAGCAGCCAGTTGGCAGACTATGGCTACACCTTC
CDR3aa: CASSQLADYGYTF

abundance: .
v_gene: TRBV7-6
d_gene: .
j_gene: TRBJ1-1
len: 15
CDR3nt: TGTGCCAGCAGCCTACAGGGAAGGGTGAACACTGAAGCTTTCTTT
CDR3aa: CASSLQGRVNTEAFF

abundance: .
v_gene: TRBV30
d_gene: .
j_gene: TRBJ1-1
len: 13
CDR3nt: TGTGCCTGGAGTGTATCCCAGAACACTGAAGCTTTCTTT
CDR3aa: CAWSVSQNTEAFF

abundance: once
v_gene: TRBV27
d_gene: .
j_gene: TRBJ1-1
len: 12
CDR3nt: TGTGCCAGCAGTTTAAATGGGAGAGAAGCTTTCTTT
CDR3aa: CASSLNGREAFF

abundance: once
v_gene: TRBV5-1
d_gene: TRBD1
j_gene: TRBJ2-7
len: 16
CDR3nt: TGCGCCAGCAGTTTAACAGGGGTATTGGTAAGGTACGAGCAGTACTTC
CDR3aa: CASSLTGVLVRYEQYF

abundance: once
v_gene: TRBV24-1
d_gene: TRBD2
j_gene: TRBJ2-1
len: 16
CDR3nt: TGTGCCACCAGTACCCCAGGCGGGAGCTCCTACAATGAGCAGTTCTTC
CDR3aa: CATSTPGGSSYNEQFF

abundance: .
v_gene: TRBV28
d_gene: .
j_gene: TRBJ1-5
len: 13
CDR3nt: TGTGCCAGTTTTTTAGGAGGCAATCAGCCCCAGCATTTT
CDR3aa: CASFLGGNQPQHF

abundance: .
v_gene: TRBV2
d_gene: .
j_gene: TRBJ1-4
len: 13
CDR3nt: TGTGCCAGCAGAGGGGGTCGGGGTGAAAAACTGTTTTTT
CDR3aa: CASRGGRGEKLFF